The present TCR beta chain was sequenced within a study of a mutant IDH1 vaccine in newly diagnosed glioma. With V trimmed by 4 bases and J by 4 bases, 8 bases remained unmatched. Germline V gene data show CDR1 as SGHDT and CDR2 as YYEEEE. The CDR3 runs to 16 residues. Here immunoSEQ multiplex PCR was the method, and the copy in TCRdb shows in-frame clones only, minus some. The sample holds roughly 30,000 clones, roughly four fifths seen once. About this clone: Its matching antigen is unknown.

Time point noted: week 23, last vaccination. It was 300 ug of mutant IDH1 20-mer peptide that made up each vaccine dose, given with topical imiquimod. Source: PBMCs, taken from a glioma patient whose treatment included an IDH1 peptide vaccine. This TCR was sampled from a woman aged 25 to 39 with glioma. The V call is TRBV5-6, the J call TRBJ1-2; 12 bases match TRBD1. In nucleotides, the CDR3 is TGTGCCAGCAGCGTAGGGACAGGGGGCTTTGGCTATGGCTACACCTTC. Residues: CASSVGTGGFGYGYTF.